Here is one TCR beta chain with its context. The sample belongs to a study of control samples from healthy donors and cancer patients. There are 14 residues in the CDR3. Per germline, CDR1 SEHNR and CDR2 FQNEAQ (reference sequence). V lost 5 bases to trimming and J lost 8 bases, with 18 bases between them. Here immunoSEQ multiplex PCR was the method, and the copy in TCRdb shows in-frame clones only, minus some. The data show under 95,000 clones, 80% to 95% seen once. The sequenced material came from blood. The clonotype originates from a young woman in good health. V usage is TRBV7-9 and J usage is TRBJ1-2; a possible D gene is TRBD1 (6 bases). The chain's CDR3 is CASSPHGGGRGYTF. The CDR3 DNA reads as TGTGCCAGCAGCCCACACGGGGGGGGGCGCGGCTACACCTTC.